The text below deals with one T cell receptor beta chain. The germline CDR1 and CDR2 sequences are SGDLS and YYNGEE. CDR3 size: 14 residues. V shed 0 bases and J shed 1 base, with 7 bases lying between them. The sample originates from a study of blood T cell repertoires in COVID-19. Study at large: Acute and convalescent COVID-19 samples came from the United States, Italy and Spain. Nucleic acid was either cDNA or gDNA, and it came from T cells, B-cell-depleted T cells, or PBMCs.

Study processing details: Reference gene primer amplification in the assay estimated nucleated cell counts. The data were produced by immunoSEQ multiplex PCR, yet TCRdb's version contains in-frame clones alone and is incomplete. That table supplies the V and J calls and clone size; D and trimming were determined from the DNA. The data show 200,000 to 250,000 clones, about 91% seen once. The rearrangement joins TRBV9 to TRBJ2-5; no clear D. The sequenced sample consisted of peripheral blood. This sequence originates from a man aged 30 to 45 with acute or convalescent COVID-19. The CDR3 sequence: CASSVDGVQETQYF. The CDR3 DNA follows: TGTGCCAGCAGCGTAGACGGAGTCCAAGAGACCCAGTACTTC.